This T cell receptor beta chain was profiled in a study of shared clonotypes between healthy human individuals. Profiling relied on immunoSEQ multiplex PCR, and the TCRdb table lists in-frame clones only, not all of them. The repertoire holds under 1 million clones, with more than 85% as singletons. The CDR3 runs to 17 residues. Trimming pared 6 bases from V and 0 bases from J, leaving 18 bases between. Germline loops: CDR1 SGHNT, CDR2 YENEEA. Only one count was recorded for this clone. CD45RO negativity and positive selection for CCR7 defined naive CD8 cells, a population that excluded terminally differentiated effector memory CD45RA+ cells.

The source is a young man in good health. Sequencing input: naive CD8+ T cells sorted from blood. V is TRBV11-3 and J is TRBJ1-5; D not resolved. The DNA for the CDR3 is TGTGCCAGCAGTCGGATGATCGGTCCATATAGCAATCAGCCCCAGCATTTT. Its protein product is CASSRMIGPYSNQPQHF. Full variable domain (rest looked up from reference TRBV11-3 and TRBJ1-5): EAGVVQSPRYKIIEKKQPVAFWCNPISGHNTLYWYLQNLGQGPELLIRYENEEAVDDSQLPKDRFSAERLKGVDSTLKIQPAELGDSAVYLCASSRMIGPYSNQPQHFGDGTRLSIL.